This TCR beta chain was recovered during a study of shared clonotypes between healthy human individuals. General observations from the study: Represented diversity (both genetic and exposure-history) was limited by the small number of donors.

The sample holds a few counts of this clone. Its cognate antigen is unknown. In germline, CDR1 is ENHRY, CDR2 SYGVKD. The CDR3 extends over 14 amino acids. Between the trimmed V and J ends, which lost 0 bases and 6 bases, there was a span of 11 bases. This table comes from immunoSEQ multiplex PCR, and its TCRdb copy is limited to in-frame clones, with some not included. The table lists about half a million clones, roughly 80% of them singletons. The sequencing input was PBMCs. This clonotype was obtained from a woman in her thirties or forties in good health. Some clones in this sample may be carry-over from other donors' samples. The chain combines TRBV10-3 with TRBJ1-2, with TRBD1 as a possible D gene (6 bases). Here the CDR3 DNA reads TGTGCCATCAGTGAGTCGGCGGGGGCTCATGGCTACACCTTC. This sequence encodes CAISESAGAHGYTF.